This TCR beta chain was retrieved from a study of T cell repertoires in cytomegalovirus infection. Study-level information: Shared public TCR beta signatures pointed to both CMV infection and a matching HLA type.

As for this clonotype: Its antigen remains unknown.

Study-wide points: Ex vivo, HLA-C-restricted CMV-specific TCR beta clonotypes prevailed over the rest of the response.

TCRdb re-analysed the reads in MiXCR, keeping a single row per CDR3 protein. The table includes around 99,000 distinct CDR3 sequences, about 28% detected once. The material was CD8+ T cells from cultured PBMCs, obtained from culture after CMV antigen stimulation. This receptor was obtained from a human donor in good health (CMV status not recorded). Some clones in this sample may be carry-over from other donors' samples.

The CDR3 DNA is TGTGCCAGCAGTTCTCGGTTGGGGGATGCGGAAGGCTACACCTTC. It translates to CASSSRLGDAEGYTF. The chain employs TRBV7-6 and TRBJ1-2; D possibly corresponds to TRBD1 (5 bases). Trimming shortened V by 6 bases and J by 8 bases, and 22 bases separated the two germline ends. CDR1 is SGHVS and CDR2 is FNYEAQ in the germline V gene. CDR3 length equals 15 residues. Complete variable domain (other parts from reference TRBV7-6 and TRBJ1-2): GAGVSQSPRYKVTKRGQDVALRCDPISGHVSLYWYRQALGQGPEFLTYFNYEAQQDKSGLPNDRFSAERPEGSISTLTIQRTEQRDSAMYRCASSSRLGDAEGYTFGSGTRLTVV.